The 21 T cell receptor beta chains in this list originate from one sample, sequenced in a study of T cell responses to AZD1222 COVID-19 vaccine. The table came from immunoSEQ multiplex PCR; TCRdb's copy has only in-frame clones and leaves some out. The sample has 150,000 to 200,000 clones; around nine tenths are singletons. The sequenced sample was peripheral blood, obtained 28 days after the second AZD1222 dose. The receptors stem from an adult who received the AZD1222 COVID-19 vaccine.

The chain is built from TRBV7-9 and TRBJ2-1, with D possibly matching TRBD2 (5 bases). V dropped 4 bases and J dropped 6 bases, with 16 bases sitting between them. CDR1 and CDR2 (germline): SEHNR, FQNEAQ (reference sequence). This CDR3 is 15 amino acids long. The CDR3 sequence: CASSSRTRGTNEQFF. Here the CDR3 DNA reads TGTGCCAGCAGCTCACGAACTCGGGGAACCAATGAGCAGTTCTTC.

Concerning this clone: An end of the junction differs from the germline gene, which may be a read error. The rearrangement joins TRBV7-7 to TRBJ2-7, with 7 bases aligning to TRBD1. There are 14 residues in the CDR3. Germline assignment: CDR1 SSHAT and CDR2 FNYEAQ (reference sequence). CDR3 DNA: TGTGCTAGCAGCCCGGGACAGACCTCCTACGAGCAGTACTTC. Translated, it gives CASSPGQTSYEQYF.

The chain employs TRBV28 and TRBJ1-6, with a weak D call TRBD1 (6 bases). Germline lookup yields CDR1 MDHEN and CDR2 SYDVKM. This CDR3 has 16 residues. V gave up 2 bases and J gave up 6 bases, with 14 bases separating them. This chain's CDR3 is CASSLPQTGTNSPLHF. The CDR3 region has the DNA TGTGCCAGCAGTTTACCGCAGACAGGAACTAATTCACCCCTCCACTTT.

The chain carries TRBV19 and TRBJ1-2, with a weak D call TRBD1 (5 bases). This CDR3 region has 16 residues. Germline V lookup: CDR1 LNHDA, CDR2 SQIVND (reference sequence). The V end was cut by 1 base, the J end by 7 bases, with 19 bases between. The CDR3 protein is CASSIAPDTGEGGYTF. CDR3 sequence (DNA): TGTGCCAGTAGTATAGCTCCGGACACCGGGGAAGGTGGCTACACCTTC.

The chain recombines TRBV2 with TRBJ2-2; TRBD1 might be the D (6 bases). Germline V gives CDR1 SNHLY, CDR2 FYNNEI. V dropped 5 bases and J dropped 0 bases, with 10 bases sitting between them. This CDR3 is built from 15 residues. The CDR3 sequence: CASSRDTTNTGELFF. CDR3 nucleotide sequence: TGTGCCAGCAGTCGGGACACCACGAACACCGGGGAGCTGTTTTTT.

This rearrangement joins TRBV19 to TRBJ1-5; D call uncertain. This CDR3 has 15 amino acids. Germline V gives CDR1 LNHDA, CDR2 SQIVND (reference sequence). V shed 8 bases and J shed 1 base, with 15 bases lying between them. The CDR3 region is CASRPSFASNQPQHF. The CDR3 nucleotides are TGTGCCAGTCGCCCTAGTTTCGCCAGCAATCAGCCCCAGCATTTT.

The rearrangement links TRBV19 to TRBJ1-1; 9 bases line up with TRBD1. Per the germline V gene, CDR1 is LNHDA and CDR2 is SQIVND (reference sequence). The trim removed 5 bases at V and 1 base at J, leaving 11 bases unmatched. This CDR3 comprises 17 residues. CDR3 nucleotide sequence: TGTGCCAGTAGTCCGACCCGACAGGGGGGGTGGAACACTGAAGCTTTCTTT. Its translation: CASSPTRQGGWNTEAFF.

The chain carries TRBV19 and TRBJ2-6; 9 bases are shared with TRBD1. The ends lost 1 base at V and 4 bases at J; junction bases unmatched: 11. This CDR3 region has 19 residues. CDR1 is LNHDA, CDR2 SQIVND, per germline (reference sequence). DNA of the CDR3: TGTGCCAGTAGTATAGTTCCGAGGACAGGGGCTTTCGGGGCCAACGTCCTGACTTTC. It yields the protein CASSIVPRTGAFGANVLTF.

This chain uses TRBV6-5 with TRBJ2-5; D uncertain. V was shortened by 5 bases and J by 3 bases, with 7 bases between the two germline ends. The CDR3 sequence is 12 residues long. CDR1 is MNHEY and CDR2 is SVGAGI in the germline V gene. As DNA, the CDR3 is TGTGCCAGCAGTCCTAGGGAAGAGACCCAGTACTTC. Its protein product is CASSPREETQYF.

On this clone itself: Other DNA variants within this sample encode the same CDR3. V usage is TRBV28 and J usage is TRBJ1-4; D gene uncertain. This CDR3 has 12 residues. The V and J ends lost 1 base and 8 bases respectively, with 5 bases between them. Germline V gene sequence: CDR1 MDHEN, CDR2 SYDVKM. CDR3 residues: CASSLLGEKLFF. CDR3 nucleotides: TGTGCCAGCAGTTTATTAGGCGAAAAACTGTTTTTT.

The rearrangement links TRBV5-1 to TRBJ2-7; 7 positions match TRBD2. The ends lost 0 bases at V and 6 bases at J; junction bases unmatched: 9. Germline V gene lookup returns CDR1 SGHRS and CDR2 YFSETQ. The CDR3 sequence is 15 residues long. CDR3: CASSLDGGRGSEQYF. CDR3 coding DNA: TGCGCCAGCAGCTTGGACGGCGGGAGAGGAAGCGAGCAGTACTTC.

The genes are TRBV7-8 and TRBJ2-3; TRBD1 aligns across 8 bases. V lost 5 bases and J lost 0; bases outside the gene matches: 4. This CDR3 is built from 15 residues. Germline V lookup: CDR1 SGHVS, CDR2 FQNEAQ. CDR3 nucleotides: TGTGCCAGCAGCCCGGACAGGGCGAGCACAGATACGCAGTATTTT. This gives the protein CASSPDRASTDTQYF.

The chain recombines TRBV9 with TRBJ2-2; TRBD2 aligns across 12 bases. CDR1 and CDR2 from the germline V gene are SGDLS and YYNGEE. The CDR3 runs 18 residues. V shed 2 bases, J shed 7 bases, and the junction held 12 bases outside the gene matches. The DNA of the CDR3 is TGTGCCAGCAGCGTTTCCCCGGGACTAGCGGGCTTATACGGGGAGCTGTTTTTT. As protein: CASSVSPGLAGLYGELFF.

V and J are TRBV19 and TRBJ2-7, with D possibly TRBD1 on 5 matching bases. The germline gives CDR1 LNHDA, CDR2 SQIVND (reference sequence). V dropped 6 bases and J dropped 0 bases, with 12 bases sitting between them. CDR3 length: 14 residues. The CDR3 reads CASSFGASSYEQYF. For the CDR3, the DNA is TGTGCCAGTAGCTTTGGGGCCAGCTCCTACGAGCAGTACTTC.

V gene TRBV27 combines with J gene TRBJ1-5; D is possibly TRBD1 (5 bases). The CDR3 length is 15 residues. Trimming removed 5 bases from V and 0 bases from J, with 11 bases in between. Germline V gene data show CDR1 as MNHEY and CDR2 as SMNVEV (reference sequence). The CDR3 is CASSGSRVSNQPQHF. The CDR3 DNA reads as TGTGCCAGCAGTGGCAGCAGGGTTAGCAATCAGCCCCAGCATTTT.

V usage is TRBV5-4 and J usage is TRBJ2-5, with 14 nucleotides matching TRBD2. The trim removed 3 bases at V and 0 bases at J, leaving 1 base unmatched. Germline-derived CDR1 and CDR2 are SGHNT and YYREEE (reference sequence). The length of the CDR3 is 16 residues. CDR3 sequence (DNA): TGTGCCAGCAGCTCGGGACTAGCGGGAGACCAAGAGACCCAGTACTTC. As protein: CASSSGLAGDQETQYF.

The CDR3: CASLDRGLEALSNQPQHF. As DNA, the CDR3 is TGTGCCAGTCTCGATCGGGGGCTAGAGGCTCTCAGCAATCAGCCCCAGCATTTT. This chain joins TRBV19 and TRBJ1-5; weak D call: TRBD1 (6 bases). Per the germline V gene, CDR1 is LNHDA and CDR2 is SQIVND (reference sequence). V shed 8 bases and J shed 1 base, with 24 bases lying between them. This CDR3 is built from 18 residues. Based on the CDR3 plus reference TRBV19 and TRBJ1-5, the full variable domain is DGGITQSPKYLFRKEGQNVTLSCEQNLNHDAMYWYRQDPGQGLRLIYYSQIVNDFQKGDIAEGYSVSREKKESFPLTVTSAQKNPTAFYLCASLDRGLEALSNQPQHFGDGTRLSIL.

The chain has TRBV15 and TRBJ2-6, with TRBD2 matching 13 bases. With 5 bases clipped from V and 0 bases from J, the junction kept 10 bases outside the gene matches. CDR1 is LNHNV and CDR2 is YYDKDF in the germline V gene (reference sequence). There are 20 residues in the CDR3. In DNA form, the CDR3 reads TGTGCCACCAGCGGAAAGCCGGGACTAGCGGGAAGCTCTGGGGCCAACGTCCTGACTTTC. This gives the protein CATSGKPGLAGSSGANVLTF.

The CDR3, as DNA: TGCGCCAGCAGCGTACAGGGGACGAACACTGAAGCTTTCTTT. Translating gives CASSVQGTNTEAFF. The chain recombines TRBV5-1 with TRBJ1-1; 7 nucleotides match TRBD1. Germline V gene sequence: CDR1 SGHRS, CDR2 YFSETQ. The trim removed 4 bases at V and 1 base at J, leaving 4 bases unmatched. The CDR3 loop spans 14 amino acids.

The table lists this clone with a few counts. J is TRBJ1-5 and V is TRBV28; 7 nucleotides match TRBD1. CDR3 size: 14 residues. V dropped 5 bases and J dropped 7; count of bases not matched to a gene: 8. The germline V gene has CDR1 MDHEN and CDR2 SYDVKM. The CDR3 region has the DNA TGTGCCAGCAGTCAGGGGGGGAGGGAACAGCCCCAGCATTTT. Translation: CASSQGGREQPQHF.

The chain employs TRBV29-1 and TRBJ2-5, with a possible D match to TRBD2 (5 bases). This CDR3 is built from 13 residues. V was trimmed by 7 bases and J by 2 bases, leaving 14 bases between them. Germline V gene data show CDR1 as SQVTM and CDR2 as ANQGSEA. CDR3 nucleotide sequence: TGCAGCGCCCTGGAGGCCTTACAAGAGACCCAGTACTTC. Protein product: CSALEALQETQYF.